The T cell receptor beta chain described here comes from a study of shared clonotypes between healthy human individuals. With 5 bases removed from V and 6 bases from J, the gap between germline ends came to 19 bases. Germline values: CDR1 SGHVS, CDR2 FNYEAQ. This CDR3 contains 16 residues. Researchers ran the assay at a deep level. Several immunoSEQ 96-well plates shared each subset's DNA, each plate a replicate. Measured with immunoSEQ multiplex PCR; TCRdb has only the in-frame clones, and not every one. The table lists around 750,000 clones, roughly 70% of them singletons. Each of the donors was a healthy adult who was HIV-negative and had not had a recent acute infection or vaccination.

This clonotype was obtained from a woman under 40 in good health. The sample comprised memory CD4+ T cells sorted from blood. Sample subset: CD45RA-negative fraction. The chain links TRBV7-6 to TRBJ2-2, with D perhaps TRBD1 or TRBD2 (5 bases each). This CDR3 is CASSVRDPGLAGELFF. The CDR3 DNA reads TGTGCCAGCAGCGTCCGGGACCCCGGTCTGGCCGGGGAGCTGTTTTTT.